This TCR beta chain was obtained from a study of CD8 T cells in Susac syndrome. Random hexamers primed reverse transcription of about 0.5 to 1 ug RNA. TCRdb re-called the immunoSEQ multiplex PCR reads with MiXCR, one entry per CDR3 protein. This sample has approximately 160,000 distinct CDR3 sequences, with 85% to 95% found just once. Material: CD4+ T cells from PBMCs. This receptor was obtained from a human donor in good health.

This CDR3 reads CSGRPLHF. CDR3 bases: TGCAGTGGCCGGCCCCTCCACTTT. The chain recombines TRBV20-1 with TRBJ1-6; D is unclear. There are 8 residues in the CDR3. V lost 7 bases, J lost 13 bases, and 5 bases lay in between. Germline loops: CDR1 DFQATT, CDR2 SNEGSKA (reference sequence).